This TCR beta chain came from a study of shared clonotypes between healthy human individuals. The germline gives CDR1 LGHNA, CDR2 YSLEER. This CDR3 contains 19 residues. Trimming took 4 bases from V and 4 from J, leaving 29 bases between them. TCRdb's copy holds only in-frame clones and misses some; the assay was immunoSEQ multiplex PCR. The table records just over 2,000,000 clones, about 95% of them present only once. Terminally differentiated effector memory CD45RA+ cells were left out of the naive CD8 fraction, which was CD45RO-negative and positively selected for CCR7. Sequenced material: naive CD8+ T cells sorted from blood. The source is a man in his late teens or twenties in good health. The V gene is TRBV4-3, the J gene TRBJ2-7; D assignment may be TRBD1 or TRBD2 (10 bases each). The CDR3 sequence is CASSPQTGGRLAGAYEQYF. The CDR3 DNA reads as TGCGCCAGCAGCCCCCAGACAGGGGGCAGGCTAGCGGGAGCTTACGAGCAGTACTTC.